The rows below give T cell receptor beta chains drawn from one sample of a study of OX40 agonist ivuxolimab in advanced cancers. Assay used: immunoSEQ multiplex PCR; TCRdb lists only in-frame clones, some missing. The data show about 70,000 clones, roughly 80% seen once. Here the sequenced sample was CD4+ or CD8+ T cells sorted from blood, taken in a trial of the OX40 agonist ivuxolimab. These TCRs come from an adult with an advanced solid tumor such as melanoma, head and neck, liver or kidney cancer. Both conserved end residues are part of each CDR3. Each record gives: D gene, V gene, clone size, J gene, CDR3 protein, CDR3 DNA. A D gene is named only where the DNA matches it firmly. The size of a clone is reported for some rows only, either as once, few or many, or as a class for expanded clones.

D gene: .; V gene: TRBV7-2; clone size: .; J gene: TRBJ2-3; CDR3 protein: CASSLAGRLTDTQYF; CDR3 DNA: TGTGCCAGCAGCTTAGCGGGGCGTCTCACAGATACGCAGTATTTT
D gene: .; V gene: TRBV12-2; clone size: .; J gene: TRBJ1-3; CDR3 protein: CASRFQDTGPNTIYF; CDR3 DNA: TGTGCAAGTCGCTTTCAGGACACCGGTCCCAACACCATATATTTT
D gene: .; V gene: TRBV5-8; clone size: .; J gene: TRBJ1-5; CDR3 protein: CASSFAGGVQPQHF; CDR3 DNA: TGTGCCAGCAGCTTCGCCGGAGGGGTTCAGCCCCAGCATTTT
D gene: TRBD2; V gene: TRBV7-9; clone size: few; J gene: TRBJ2-3; CDR3 protein: CASRRKGLAGGDGDTQYF; CDR3 DNA: TGTGCCAGCAGGCGGAAGGGGCTAGCGGGGGGCGATGGGGATACGCAGTATTTT
D gene: TRBD2; V gene: TRBV4-2; clone size: .; J gene: TRBJ2-5; CDR3 protein: CASSPIIAGYQETQYF; CDR3 DNA: TGTGCCAGCAGCCCCATAATAGCGGGGTATCAAGAGACCCAGTACTTC
D gene: .; V gene: TRBV12-5; clone size: .; J gene: TRBJ2-7; CDR3 protein: CASGLGPGGALIYEQYF; CDR3 DNA: TGTGCTAGTGGTTTGGGTCCAGGGGGGGCCTTAATCTACGAGCAGTACTTC
D gene: .; V gene: TRBV2; clone size: .; J gene: TRBJ1-4; CDR3 protein: CASSEGRGRSNEKLFF; CDR3 DNA: TGTGCCAGCAGTGAAGGGAGGGGGAGAAGTAATGAAAAACTGTTTTTT
D gene: .; V gene: TRBV2; clone size: .; J gene: TRBJ1-2; CDR3 protein: CASSEAWGGGGGYTF; CDR3 DNA: TGTGCCAGCAGTGAAGCGTGGGGAGGTGGGGGGGGCTACACCTTC
D gene: .; V gene: TRBV30; clone size: few; J gene: TRBJ1-4; CDR3 protein: CAWSVLGEKLFF; CDR3 DNA: TGTGCCTGGAGTGTACTAGGTGAAAAACTGTTTTTT
D gene: .; V gene: TRBV7-2; clone size: .; J gene: TRBJ2-5; CDR3 protein: CASSPGGLSGTETQYF; CDR3 DNA: TGTGCCAGCAGCCCGGGTGGTCTTAGCGGTACAGAGACCCAGTACTTC
D gene: .; V gene: TRBV7-9; clone size: .; J gene: TRBJ2-1; CDR3 protein: CASSLAAGGYDEQFF; CDR3 DNA: TGTGCCAGCAGCTTAGCAGCCGGGGGCTACGATGAGCAGTTCTTC
D gene: .; V gene: TRBV5-6; clone size: few; J gene: TRBJ2-7; CDR3 protein: CASSQPGIYEQYF; CDR3 DNA: TGTGCCAGCAGCCAGCCGGGGATCTACGAGCAGTACTTC
D gene: TRBD1; V gene: TRBV7-9; clone size: .; J gene: TRBJ1-6; CDR3 protein: CASRPWDRGRDSPLHF; CDR3 DNA: TGTGCCAGCAGACCCTGGGACAGGGGGCGGGATTCACCCCTCCACTTT
D gene: .; V gene: TRBV11-1; clone size: .; J gene: TRBJ1-2; CDR3 protein: CASSRTPQRNYGYTF; CDR3 DNA: TGTGCCAGCAGCCGGACACCCCAAAGGAACTATGGCTACACCTTC
D gene: .; V gene: TRBV6-5; clone size: medium-sized; J gene: TRBJ1-6; CDR3 protein: CASGETHSGNSPLHF; CDR3 DNA: TGTGCCAGCGGAGAAACACATTCGGGTAATTCACCCCTCCACTTT
D gene: .; V gene: TRBV4-1; clone size: few; J gene: TRBJ1-2; CDR3 protein: CASSAPTVGEGGYTF; CDR3 DNA: TGCGCCAGCAGCGCCCCTACGGTCGGGGAAGGTGGCTACACCTTC
D gene: .; V gene: TRBV5-4; clone size: .; J gene: TRBJ2-5; CDR3 protein: CASSLGGPLETQYF; CDR3 DNA: TGTGCCAGCAGCTTGGGGGGGCCCCTTGAGACCCAGTACTTC
D gene: TRBD2; V gene: TRBV11-2; clone size: .; J gene: TRBJ2-3; CDR3 protein: CASTTGGAGTDTQYF; CDR3 DNA: TGTGCCAGCACCACGGGGGGGGCGGGCACAGATACGCAGTATTTT
D gene: .; V gene: TRBV5-4; clone size: .; J gene: TRBJ1-2; CDR3 protein: CASSLGSMGGYTF; CDR3 DNA: TGTGCCAGCAGCTTGGGCAGCATGGGAGGCTACACCTTC
D gene: .; V gene: TRBV30; clone size: once; J gene: TRBJ1-2; CDR3 protein: CAWSALSGGDEGYTF; CDR3 DNA: TGTGCCTGGAGTGCCTTAAGTGGGGGGGACGAGGGCTACACCTTC
D gene: .; V gene: TRBV29-1; clone size: .; J gene: TRBJ2-2; CDR3 protein: CSVRSPSGTVNTGELFF; CDR3 DNA: TGCAGCGTTCGTTCGCCTTCCGGGACCGTAAACACCGGGGAGCTGTTTTTT
D gene: TRBD1; V gene: TRBV18; clone size: .; J gene: TRBJ1-1; CDR3 protein: CASSPGQGPMNTEAFF; CDR3 DNA: TGTGCCAGCTCACCCGGACAGGGCCCAATGAACACTGAAGCTTTCTTT
D gene: .; V gene: TRBV9; clone size: .; J gene: TRBJ1-2; CDR3 protein: CASSVAPRIIQGYTF; CDR3 DNA: TGTGCCAGCAGCGTAGCTCCGCGGATTATTCAAGGCTACACCTTC
D gene: TRBD2; V gene: TRBV27; clone size: .; J gene: TRBJ2-7; CDR3 protein: CASSLRLAGGENEQYF; CDR3 DNA: TGTGCCAGCAGTTTACGACTAGCGGGGGGGGAAAACGAGCAGTACTTC
D gene: TRBD2; V gene: TRBV6-1; clone size: .; J gene: TRBJ2-4; CDR3 protein: CASSALRGGAPENIQYF; CDR3 DNA: TGTGCCAGCAGTGCTCTGCGGGGGGGGGCACCCGAAAACATTCAGTACTTC
D gene: TRBD2; V gene: TRBV2; clone size: .; J gene: TRBJ2-7; CDR3 protein: CASSGTSGRYEQYF; CDR3 DNA: TGTGCCAGCAGTGGGACTAGCGGGCGGTACGAGCAGTACTTC